Each of the 3 T cell receptor beta chains below was sequenced from the same sample in a study of blood T cell repertoires in COVID-19. TCRdb keeps only in-frame clones here, not all; method: immunoSEQ multiplex PCR. The sample consists of 30,000 to 40,000 clones, approximately 86% of them appearing once. The sequenced material came from peripheral blood. The receptors were sampled from a man aged 50-59 years with active or convalescent COVID-19.

The chain is built from TRBV10-3 and TRBJ2-7; a weak D match, TRBD2 (5 bases). Trimming took 4 bases from V and 3 from J, leaving 10 bases between them. CDR3 length equals 13 residues. Germline V CDR1 and CDR2: ENHRY, SYGVKD. CDR3 DNA: TGTGCCATCAGTGTTCGGGAATTCTACGAGCAGTACTTC. Protein: CAISVREFYEQYF.

The chain links TRBV11-2 to TRBJ2-7, with D possibly being TRBD2 (6 bases). The CDR3 runs 15 residues. The germline gives CDR1 SGHAT, CDR2 FQNNGV. Trimming shortened V by 0 bases and J by 4 bases, and 13 bases separated the two germline ends. CDR3 DNA: TGTGCCAGCAGCTTAGACGGCGGGATTGGTTACGAGCAGTACTTC. The encoded protein is CASSLDGGIGYEQYF.

This sequence joins TRBV27 and TRBJ2-7; TRBD1 aligns across 10 bases. The CDR3 covers 16 residues. The germline CDR1 and CDR2 sequences are MNHEY and SMNVEV (reference sequence). Germline trimming cut 5 bases from V and 5 bases from J; bases unmatched to any gene: 12. The CDR3 sequence is CASSTSRQGARHEQYF. DNA for the CDR3: TGTGCCAGCAGTACAAGTCGACAGGGGGCGCGCCACGAGCAGTACTTC.